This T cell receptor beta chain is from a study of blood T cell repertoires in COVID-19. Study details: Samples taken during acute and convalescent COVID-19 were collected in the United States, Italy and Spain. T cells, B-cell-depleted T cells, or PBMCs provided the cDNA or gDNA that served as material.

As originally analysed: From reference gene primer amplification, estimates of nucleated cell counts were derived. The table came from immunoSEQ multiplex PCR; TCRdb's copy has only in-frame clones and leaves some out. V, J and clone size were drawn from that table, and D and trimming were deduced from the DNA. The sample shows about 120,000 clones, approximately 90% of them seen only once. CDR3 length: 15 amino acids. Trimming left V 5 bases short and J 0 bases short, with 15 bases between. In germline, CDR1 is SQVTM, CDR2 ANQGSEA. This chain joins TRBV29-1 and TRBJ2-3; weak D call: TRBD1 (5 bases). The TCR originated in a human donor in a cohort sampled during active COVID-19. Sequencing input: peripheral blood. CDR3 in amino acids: CSVRQLTSSTDTQYF. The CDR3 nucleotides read TGCAGCGTTCGACAGCTAACCTCGAGCACAGATACGCAGTATTTT.